This TCR beta chain is from a study of shared clonotypes between healthy human individuals. Regarding the study as a whole: Sharing of clonotypes among donors was expected to vary with sequencing depth. Collection of samples was limited to blood; tissue repertoires likely differ.

Repertoires were generated with immunoSEQ multiplex PCR, while TCRdb's copy carries only in-frame clones and drops some. The sample holds under 750,000 clones, over 55% seen once. The sample holds one count of this clone. What it recognizes is unknown. This CDR3 contains 15 residues. Trimming removed 5 bases from V and 6 bases from J; junction bases left unmatched: 5. The germline V gene encodes CDR1 KGHSH and CDR2 LQKENI. The J gene is TRBJ1-5, the V gene TRBV18; 12 bases map to TRBD1. The sequence was obtained from a young woman in good health. Material for sequencing was memory CD4+ T cells sorted from blood. Subset given: CD45RA-negative fraction. The CDR3 sequence is CASSGGTGGIQPQHF. The CDR3 nucleotides read TGTGCCAGCTCAGGGGGGACAGGGGGCATTCAGCCCCAGCATTTT.